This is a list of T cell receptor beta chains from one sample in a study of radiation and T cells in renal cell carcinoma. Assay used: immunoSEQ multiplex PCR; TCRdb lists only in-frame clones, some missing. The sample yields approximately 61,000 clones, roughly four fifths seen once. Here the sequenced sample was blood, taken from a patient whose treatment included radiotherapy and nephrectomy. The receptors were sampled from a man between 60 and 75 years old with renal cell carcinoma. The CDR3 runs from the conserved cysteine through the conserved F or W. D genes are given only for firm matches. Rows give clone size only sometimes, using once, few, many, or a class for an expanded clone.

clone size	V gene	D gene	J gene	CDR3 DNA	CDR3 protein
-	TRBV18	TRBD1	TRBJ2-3	TGTGCCAGCTCACTAAACAGGGGGCGCACAGATACGCAGTATTTT	CASSLNRGRTDTQYF
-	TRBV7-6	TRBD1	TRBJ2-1	TGTGCCAGCAGCTGGCCGGAGGCAGGGGGAGACTACAATGAGCAGTTCTTC	CASSWPEAGGDYNEQFF
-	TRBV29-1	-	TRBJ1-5	TGCAGCGTTGGTCAGGGAATGGATCAGCCCCAGCATTTT	CSVGQGMDQPQHF
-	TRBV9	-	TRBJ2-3	TGTGCCAGCAGCCCCCAGGGGAATAGTATCACAGATACGCAGTATTTT	CASSPQGNSITDTQYF
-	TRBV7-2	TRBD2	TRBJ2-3	TGTGCCAGCACCTGGGGGGGACTAGCGGCAGATACGCAGTATTTT	CASTWGGLAADTQYF
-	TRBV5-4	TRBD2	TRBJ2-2	TGTGCCAGCAGCTTGGGGGTTCGGGAACTAGCGGGTACCGGGGAGCTGTTTTTT	CASSLGVRELAGTGELFF
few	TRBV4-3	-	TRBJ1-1	TGCGCCAGCAGCCAAGGGGCAGAAACCATTGAAGCTTTCTTT	CASSQGAETIEAFF
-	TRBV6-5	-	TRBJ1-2	TGTGCCAGCAGTTACTTCCCTAGCGATGGCTACACCTTC	CASSYFPSDGYTF
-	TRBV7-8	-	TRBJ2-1	TGTGCCAGCAGCGTCCCCGGGACAACCTACAATGAGCAGTTCTTC	CASSVPGTTYNEQFF
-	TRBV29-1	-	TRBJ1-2	TGCAGCGTGTCGACCGGGACGGCCACGAACTATGGCTACACCTTC	CSVSTGTATNYGYTF
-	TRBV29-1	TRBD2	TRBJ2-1	TGCAGCGTTCCGGGACTAGCGTCTTCCTACAATGAGCAGTTCTTC	CSVPGLASSYNEQFF
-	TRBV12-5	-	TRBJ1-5	TGTGCTAGTGGTTTTCAAGGGGCGGGCAATCAGCCCCAGCATTTT	CASGFQGAGNQPQHF
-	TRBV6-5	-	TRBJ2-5	TGTGCCAGCAGTTCGGGACAGCCCCAGGAGGGGACCCAGTACTTC	CASSSGQPQEGTQYF
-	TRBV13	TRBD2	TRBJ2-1	TGTGCCAGCAGCGGAGGCGTCCTAGCGGGACTCAATGAGCAGTTCTTC	CASSGGVLAGLNEQFF
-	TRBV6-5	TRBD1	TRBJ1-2	TGTGCCACCAGACAGGGCGGCCATGGCTACACCTTC	CATRQGGHGYTF
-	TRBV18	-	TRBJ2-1	TGTGCCAGCTCACCTCTCCCAGGGGCCTTAGAGAAGGGGGAGCAGTTCTTC	CASSPLPGALEKGEQFF
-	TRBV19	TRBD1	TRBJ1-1	TGTGCCAGTAGTCGGGGGGGGACAGGGGTAGGCGAAGCTTTCTTT	CASSRGGTGVGEAFF